These 30 T cell receptor beta chains were all obtained from the same sample, sequenced in a study of blood T cells in healthy people across ages. A sample-barcoded 5' primer and a J-beta primer mix were used in a second PCR of about 7 to 11 cycles. MiXCR was run by TCRdb on the 5' RACE reads, yielding one entry per CDR3 protein. This sample has approximately 800,000 distinct CDR3 sequences, with approximately 25% found just once. This same sample was also taken into another study, of T cells of mothers and their children.

The specimen was blood. All receptors derive from a boy between 10 and 17 years old in good health.

This clonotype occurred once. The CDR3 loop is CASSSTGALGNQPQHF. CDR3 sequence (DNA): TGTGCCAGCAGCTCTACAGGTGCGCTGGGCAATCAGCCCCAGCATTTT. The chain carries TRBV11-2 and TRBJ1-5; D might be TRBD1 (5 bases). CDR3 length equals 16 residues. Germline CDR1 SGHAT, CDR2 FQNNGV. V shed 4 bases and J shed 2 bases, with 15 bases lying between them.

The J gene is TRBJ2-5, the V gene TRBV27, with D perhaps given as TRBD1 or TRBD2 (5 bases each). The end of the DNA is better explained by TRBJ2-1, so the J call may be wrong. CDR1 and CDR2 from the germline V gene are MNHEY and SMNVEV (reference sequence). This CDR3 is 13 amino acids long. The CDR3: CASSLRGENEQFF. The CDR3 region has the DNA TGTGCCAGCAGTTTAAGGGGAGAGAATGAGCAGTTCTTC.

J is TRBJ2-3 and V is TRBV20-1; D is possibly TRBD1 or TRBD2 (5 bases each). The CDR3 has 10 residues. Germline CDR1 reads DFQATT; CDR2 reads SNEGSKA (reference sequence). With 5 bases removed from V and 14 bases from J, the gap between germline ends came to 14 bases. For the CDR3, the DNA is TGCAGTGCTTCCGGGACCCGTAGGTATTTT. This codes for CSASGTRRYF.

This clonotype was detected a few times. V and J are TRBV20-1 and TRBJ2-2, with D possibly being TRBD2 (6 bases). Germline CDR1 and CDR2: DFQATT and SNEGSKA (reference sequence). Deletions cut 1 base from V and 8 bases from J, with 20 bases between. This CDR3 has 16 residues. CDR3 bases: TGCAGTGCTAGAGCCGTGGGGCGGGATGTCTTGGGGGAGCTGTTTTTT. It translates to CSARAVGRDVLGELFF.

This clonotype was observed many times. This chain links TRBV28 with TRBJ2-2, with D tentatively TRBD2 (5 bases). The germline V gene has CDR1 MDHEN and CDR2 SYDVKM. The V and J ends lost 3 bases and 0 bases respectively, with 14 bases between them. This CDR3 has 17 residues. This CDR3 is CASSFLPRTANTGELFF. The CDR3 bases are TGTGCCAGCAGTTTCCTCCCGAGGACTGCGAACACCGGGGAGCTGTTTTTT.

V is TRBV12-3 or TRBV12-4 and J is TRBJ2-1; maybe TRBD1 (5 bases). Trimming removed 5 bases at V and 4 bases at J, with 12 bases between. This CDR3 is 14 amino acids long. The CDR3 region has the DNA TGTGCCAGCAGTGCCGCGACAGTTTACAATGAGCAGTTCTTC. Translating gives CASSAATVYNEQFF.

This clonotype was seen more than once but under ten times. J is TRBJ2-5 and V is TRBV7-9, with TRBD1 matching over 7 bases. The assigned J gene may be wrong: the sequence end matches TRBJ2-7 better. CDR1 SEHNR and CDR2 FQNEAQ come from the germline V gene (reference sequence). The CDR3 sequence is 18 residues long. CDR3 residues: CASSSLDRDLISSYEQYF. The CDR3 DNA is TGTGCCAGCAGCTCCCTAGACAGGGACCTTATCAGCTCCTACGAGCAGTACTTC.

In its sample, this clonotype was seen a few times. The J gene is TRBJ1-3, the V gene TRBV4-3; D unresolved. This CDR3 has 16 amino acids. Trimming shortened V by 0 bases and J by 3 bases, and 12 bases separated the two germline ends. Germline V gene sequence: CDR1 LGHNA, CDR2 YSLEER. CDR3 loop: CASSQDLYSLGNTIYF. The CDR3 DNA reads TGCGCCAGCAGCCAAGATCTTTATTCTCTTGGAAACACCATATATTTT.

The chain combines TRBV27 with TRBJ2-5, with 8 bases lining up with TRBD1. With V trimmed by 4 bases and J by 5 bases, 6 bases remained unmatched. The CDR3 runs to 14 residues. Germline V gene data show CDR1 as MNHEY and CDR2 as SMNVEV (reference sequence). The CDR3 loop reads CASSSRGRGETQYF. DNA for the CDR3: TGTGCCAGCAGTTCCAGGGGGCGCGGGGAGACCCAGTACTTC.

This chain uses TRBV5-4 with TRBJ2-7; a possible D gene is TRBD2 (6 bases). The CDR3 spans 17 residues. In germline, CDR1 is SGHNT, CDR2 YYREEE (reference sequence). V was trimmed by 5 bases and J by 1 base, leaving 22 bases between them. The CDR3 bases are TGTGCCAGCAGATTTACTGGCGGGGCCCAACTATCCTACGAGCAGTACTTC. It yields the protein CASRFTGGAQLSYEQYF. Full variable domain (missing parts from reference TRBV5-4 and TRBJ2-7): ETGVTQSPTHLIKTRGQQVTLRCSSQSGHNTVSWYQQALGQGPQFIFQYYREEENGRGNFPPRFSGLQFPNYSSELNVNALELDDSALYLCASRFTGGAQLSYEQYFGPGTRLTVT.

In its sample, this clonotype was seen a few times. The V and J genes are TRBV5-1 and TRBJ2-1; no firm D call. Trimming removed 0 bases at V and 4 bases at J, with 8 bases between. In germline, CDR1 is SGHRS, CDR2 YFSETQ. The CDR3 spans 14 residues. Written as DNA, the CDR3 is TGCGCCAGCAGCTTGGGGGGATATTACAATGAGCAGTTCTTC. It is translated as CASSLGGYYNEQFF. Complete variable domain (other parts from reference TRBV5-1 and TRBJ2-1): KAGVTQTPRYLIKTRGQQVTLSCSPISGHRSVSWYQQTPGQGLQFLFEYFSETQRNKGNFPGRFSGRQFSNSRSEMNVSTLELGDSALYLCASSLGGYYNEQFFGPGTRLTVL.

This clonotype was detected only a few times. This chain uses TRBV6-2 or TRBV6-3 with TRBJ2-7; 8 nucleotides agree with TRBD1. Germline V gene sequence: CDR1 MNHEY, CDR2 SVGEGT. CDR3 length: 15 residues. The junction had 8 bases not matched to a gene; V was cut back by 6 bases and J by 1 base. As DNA, the CDR3 is TGTGCCAGCAGGCTACAGGGGGATGGTTCCTACGAGCAGTACTTC. It specifies CASRLQGDGSYEQYF.

Of note for this clonotype: A read error may explain this, as a much larger clone is one base away. The chain carries TRBV5-5 and TRBJ1-2; 7 bases map to TRBD1. The CDR3 is 13 amino acids. Germline V gives CDR1 SGHKS, CDR2 YYEKEE (reference sequence). CDR3 in amino acids: CASSKQGNYGHTF. The CDR3 DNA follows: TGTGCCAGCAGCAAACAGGGGAACTATGGCCACACCTTC.

As DNA, the CDR3 is TGTGCCAGCGGGCAGGGGTCGGCTGGCTACACCTTC. Translated, it gives CASGQGSAGYTF. V gene TRBV7-9 combines with J gene TRBJ1-2, with D perhaps TRBD1 (6 bases). The germline V gene encodes CDR1 SEHNR and CDR2 FQNEAQ (reference sequence). The ends were cut back, 8 bases at V and 7 bases at J, with 14 bases in the middle. The CDR3 covers 12 residues.

This clonotype was counted many times. The chain couples TRBV5-8 to TRBJ2-4, with 9 bases matching TRBD1. CDR3 length equals 15 residues. Germline CDR1 and CDR2: SGHTS and YDEGEE. J gave up 7 bases and V 2 bases, and 7 bases lay outside the gene matches. The CDR3, as DNA: TGTGCCAGCAGCTTTATTGGGACAGGGACGAACATTCAGTACTTC. The encoded protein is CASSFIGTGTNIQYF.

V is TRBV2 and J is TRBJ2-5; TRBD1 matches 8 bases. The J call is doubtful: the DNA matches TRBJ2-7 better. CDR3 length: 14 amino acids. Per germline, CDR1 SNHLY and CDR2 FYNNEI. CDR3 coding DNA: TGTGCCAGCAGTGAAGGACAGGGGATAAACGAGCAGTACTTC. This encodes CASSEGQGINEQYF.

J is TRBJ2-5 and V is TRBV7-2; 7 positions match TRBD2. The DNA end lines up better with TRBJ2-7; the J call may be wrong. This CDR3 comprises 14 residues. CDR1 and CDR2 from the germline V gene are SGHTA and FQGNSA. The CDR3 protein is CASSRSGGYYEQYF. The CDR3 nucleotides are TGTGCCAGCAGCCGATCGGGGGGTTACTACGAGCAGTACTTC.

The J gene is TRBJ2-7, the V gene TRBV28; TRBD2 might be the D (6 bases). There are 14 residues in the CDR3. V was trimmed by 8 bases and J by 2 bases, leaving 16 bases between them. Germline CDR1 reads MDHEN; CDR2 reads SYDVKM. The CDR3 DNA reads TGTGCCAGCCACGGAGAGGGACTTCCCTACGAGCAGTACTTC. This encodes CASHGEGLPYEQYF.

Only a few counts were recorded for this clonotype. The chain carries TRBV29-1 and TRBJ2-7; TRBD2 aligns across 8 bases. There are 15 residues in the CDR3. Germline CDR1 SQVTM, CDR2 ANQGSEA. V gave up 0 bases and J gave up 3 bases; unmatched junction bases: 7. The CDR3 DNA follows: TGCAGCGTTGAAGAACCGGGAGGGGAGAACTACGAGCAGTACTTC. This encodes CSVEEPGGENYEQYF.

V gene TRBV5-1 combines with J gene TRBJ2-5, with D maybe TRBD2 (5 bases). V dropped 4 bases and J dropped 1 base, with 17 bases sitting between them. CDR3 length equals 16 residues. CDR1 and CDR2 from the germline V gene are SGHRS and YFSETQ. The CDR3 sequence is CASSHFPSQTQETQYF. The CDR3 coding sequence is TGCGCCAGCAGCCACTTCCCTAGCCAAACCCAAGAGACCCAGTACTTC.

This clonotype was counted only a few times. The genes are TRBV29-1 and TRBJ2-1, with D perhaps TRBD1 (7 bases). The CDR3 consists of 13 residues. The V gene lost 4 bases and the J gene lost 9 bases, with 16 bases spanning the gap. Germline V lookup: CDR1 SQVTM, CDR2 ANQGSEA. The CDR3 nucleotides read TGCAGCGTTGCAGACAGGGACTGGGGTGAGCAGTTCTTC. It is translated as CSVADRDWGEQFF.

This clonotype appeared a few times. The genes are TRBV6-6 and TRBJ2-5; possibly TRBD2 for D (6 bases). V was shortened by 4 bases and J by 12 bases, with 24 bases between the two germline ends. CDR1 is MNHNY and CDR2 is SVGAGI in the germline V gene (reference sequence). The CDR3 contains 15 residues. The CDR3 DNA reads TGTGCCAGCAGTTCCACCCTGGCTGGTAGCGGCCCAGAGTACTTC. The encoded protein is CASSSTLAGSGPEYF.

The chain recombines TRBV7-6 with TRBJ1-1; the match to TRBD1 covers 8 bases. Germline trimming cut 4 bases from V and 2 bases from J; bases unmatched to any gene: 6. The germline gives CDR1 SGHVS, CDR2 FNYEAQ. This CDR3 is built from 15 residues. The DNA for the CDR3 is TGTGCCAGCAGCTCGTACAGGGGGTCAAACACTGAAGCTTTCTTT. Residues: CASSSYRGSNTEAFF.

The table lists this clonotype with a few counts. The rearrangement links TRBV7-3 to TRBJ2-2, with no clear D. The V end was cut by 2 bases, the J end by 4 bases, with 5 bases between. Germline assignment: CDR1 SGHTA and CDR2 FQGTGA. The CDR3 has 13 residues. CDR3 in amino acids: CASSLQPTGELFF. CDR3 DNA: TGTGCCAGCAGCTTACAGCCCACCGGGGAGCTGTTTTTT. Complete variable domain (other parts from reference TRBV7-3 and TRBJ2-2): GAGVSQTPSNKVTEKGKYVELRCDPISGHTALYWYRQSLGQGPEFLIYFQGTGAADDSGLPNDRFFAVRPEGSVSTLKIQRTERGDSAVYLCASSLQPTGELFFGEGSRLTVL.

This clonotype was counted a few times. The chain has TRBV5-1 and TRBJ2-5; weak D call: TRBD2 (6 bases). The J call may not be correct, given that the DNA end is closer to TRBJ2-1. CDR3 size: 15 residues. Germline V gene data show CDR1 as SGHRS and CDR2 as YFSETQ. This chain's CDR3 is CASSLVGTGSEEQFF. CDR3 in DNA: TGCGCCAGCAGCTTGGTGGGGACTGGTTCGGAGGAGCAGTTCTTC.

This clonotype was observed many times. The rearrangement links TRBV3-1 to TRBJ2-5; 9 positions match TRBD1. The end of the DNA aligns better with TRBJ2-7, so the J call may be wrong. The CDR3 contains 15 residues. The germline V gene encodes CDR1 LGHDT and CDR2 YNNKEL (reference sequence). This chain's CDR3 is CASSLLTGGMNEQYF. Here the CDR3 DNA reads TGTGCCAGCAGCCTCCTGACAGGGGGGATGAACGAGCAGTACTTC.

This clonotype was detected only a few times. The chain recombines TRBV4-3 with TRBJ1-1; D uncertain. The length of the CDR3 is 14 residues. CDR1 and CDR2 from the germline V gene are LGHNA and YSLEER. V was shortened by 0 bases and J by 7 bases, with 12 bases between the two germline ends. CDR3 sequence: CASSQERFGFEAFF. Written as DNA, the CDR3 is TGCGCCAGCAGCCAAGAAAGGTTCGGCTTTGAAGCTTTCTTT.

This clonotype was seen a handful of times. This chain joins TRBV29-1 and TRBJ2-1, with 9 positions matching TRBD1. CDR1 and CDR2 from the germline V gene are SQVTM and ANQGSEA. This CDR3 is built from 13 residues. V trimming: 5 bases; J trimming: 4 bases; junction bases outside the gene matches: 3. The CDR3 loop reads CSVRQGVYNEQFF. CDR3 DNA sequence: TGCAGCGTTAGACAGGGGGTATACAATGAGCAGTTCTTC.

The rearrangement joins TRBV3-1 to TRBJ2-1, with a weak D call TRBD1 (5 bases). CDR1 is LGHDT and CDR2 is YNNKEL in the germline V gene (reference sequence). The ends were cut back, 2 bases at V and 4 bases at J, with 9 bases in the middle. This CDR3 region has 14 residues. The CDR3 DNA reads TGTGCCAGCAGCCAACCAGGGCTTTACAATGAGCAGTTCTTC. Amino acid sequence: CASSQPGLYNEQFF.

V and J are TRBV6-1 and TRBJ2-7, with 9 nucleotides matching TRBD1. Germline V gene data show CDR1 as MNHNS and CDR2 as SASEGT. J gave up 5 bases and V 1 base, and 6 bases lay outside the gene matches. The CDR3 contains 15 residues. Written as DNA, the CDR3 is TGTGCCAGCAGTGAAGGGGACAGGGCGGGCGACGAGCAGTACTTC. The encoded protein is CASSEGDRAGDEQYF.